The 20 T cell receptor beta chains below were found in one sample sequenced in a study of patients and donors after allogeneic stem cell transplantation (dated by TCRdb to the early 2020s). Library method: RT-PCR. The sample was run on a NextSeq 550. TCRdb itself trimmed the public reads at Q25 with fastp, ran MiXCR and retained productive beta chains. Every entry covers one CDR3 protein and lists the most common genes and DNA from its rows. The sample table shows about 150,000 distinct CDR3 sequences, and about 40% are seen once. The top ten clones comprise 50% of the sample. Sequenced material: blood, either unsorted or a sorted T cell fraction (not recorded which). These TCRs come from a human donor who was either an allogeneic HSCT recipient or a stem cell or donor lymphocyte infusion donor (not recorded which). It is not recorded whose cells these are; they may come from a transplant donor.

The V gene is TRBV11-2, the J gene TRBJ2-1; D not certain. The V end was cut by 0 bases, the J end by 8 bases, with 8 bases between. The germline V gene encodes CDR1 SGHAT and CDR2 FQNNGV. CDR3 length: 13 amino acids. CDR3 sequence (DNA): TGTGCCAGCAGCTTAGATGCGCCAGATGAGCAGTTCTTC. This gives the protein CASSLDAPDEQFF.

This clonotype turned up a few times. A junction end diverges from the germline sequence, so it may reflect a read error. This sequence joins TRBV12-3 or TRBV12-4 and TRBJ2-3; TRBD2 matches at 10 bases. The CDR3 covers 14 residues. The CDR3 here is CASSLAGDTDTQYF. CDR3 coding DNA: TGTGCCAGCAGTCTAGCGGGGGACACAGATACGCAGTATTTT.

The V call is TRBV7-9, the J call TRBJ1-5; D gene unclear. V was trimmed by 5 bases and J by 7 bases, leaving 12 bases between them. Germline assignment: CDR1 SEHNR and CDR2 FQNEAQ (reference sequence). The CDR3 contains 13 residues. CDR3 amino acids: CASSPLGGQPQHF. CDR3 nucleotides: TGTGCCAGCAGCCCATTAGGCGGACAGCCCCAGCATTTT.

The chain is built from TRBV10-3 and TRBJ1-1; D ambiguous. V lost 2 bases and J lost 5, with 21 bases in between. CDR1 is ENHRY and CDR2 is SYGVKD in the germline V gene. There are 17 residues in the CDR3. CDR3: CAISEHPWPWLWTEAFF. In nucleotides, the CDR3 is TGTGCCATCAGTGAGCACCCATGGCCTTGGCTCTGGACTGAAGCTTTCTTT.

The table lists this clonotype with a few counts. The J gene is TRBJ1-5, the V gene TRBV6-4, with 9 bases that match TRBD1. Per germline, CDR1 MRHNA and CDR2 SNTAGT. The CDR3 runs 17 residues. V shed 4 bases, J shed 2 bases, and the junction held 9 bases outside the gene matches. CDR3 sequence: CASSVPGQGLGNQPQHF. The CDR3 nucleotides are TGTGCCAGCAGTGTCCCGGGACAGGGCCTTGGCAATCAGCCCCAGCATTTT.

The chain links TRBV3-1 to TRBJ1-1, with no clear D. Per the germline V gene, CDR1 is LGHDT and CDR2 is YNNKEL (reference sequence). The CDR3 runs 15 residues. V was cut by 5 bases and J by 0 bases, with 13 bases left in between. CDR3 residues: CASSLYREMNTEAFF. CDR3 sequence (DNA): TGTGCCAGCAGCTTATATAGGGAGATGAACACTGAAGCTTTCTTT.

The chain is built from TRBV12-3 or TRBV12-4 and TRBJ1-5; a possible D gene is TRBD1 (5 bases). This CDR3 is 15 amino acids long. V was clipped by 7 bases and J by 5 bases, with 18 bases between them. The CDR3 nucleotides are TGTGCCAGCAACCTCGGGGGAGAGGGCGATCAGCCCCAGCATTTT. Translation gives CASNLGGEGDQPQHF.

A few counts support this clonotype. The chain is built from TRBV10-3 and TRBJ1-4; D gene uncertain. V dropped 0 bases and J dropped 0 bases, with 11 bases sitting between them. From germline, CDR1 is ENHRY and CDR2 SYGVKD. CDR3 length equals 17 residues. CDR3 in amino acids: CAISESGSSATNEKLFF. CDR3 coding DNA: TGTGCCATCAGTGAGTCGGGCAGCTCTGCAACTAATGAAAAACTGTTTTTT.

Only a few counts were recorded for this clonotype. The V and J genes are TRBV5-1 and TRBJ2-7, with a tentative D call TRBD1 (6 bases). Germline V gene sequence: CDR1 SGHRS, CDR2 YFSETQ. Trimming took 7 bases from V and 3 from J, leaving 11 bases between them. This CDR3 has 12 amino acids. Here the CDR3 DNA reads TGCGCCAGCTCCGGACAGTTCTACGAGCAGTACTTC. Translated, it gives CASSGQFYEQYF.

The chain uses TRBV20-1 and TRBJ2-2; 7 bases line up with TRBD2. The J segment lost 4 bases and the V segment lost 7 bases, leaving 6 bases of the junction unmatched. CDR3 length: 13 amino acids. Germline V lookup: CDR1 DFQATT, CDR2 SNEGSKA (reference sequence). CDR3 in DNA: TGCAGTGGCCACGGGACTACCACCGGGGAGCTGTTTTTT. It is translated as CSGHGTTTGELFF.

This clonotype has only a few counts. V gene TRBV28 combines with J gene TRBJ1-4, with D perhaps TRBD1 (6 bases). Between the trimmed V and J ends, which lost 3 bases and 8 bases, there was a span of 16 bases. There are 15 residues in the CDR3. Germline-derived CDR1 and CDR2 are MDHEN and SYDVKM. The chain's CDR3 is CASSFPRGMNEKLFF. The CDR3 DNA is TGTGCCAGCAGTTTCCCTAGGGGGATGAACGAAAAACTGTTTTTT.

The chain recombines TRBV29-1 with TRBJ1-1; 9 bases line up with TRBD1. J gave up 3 bases and V 1 base, and 6 bases lay outside the gene matches. The CDR3 is made up of 15 amino acids. Germline loops: CDR1 SQVTM, CDR2 ANQGSEA. The CDR3 DNA is TGCAGCGTTGAAGGGCCGACAGGGGGTGACACTGAAGCTTTCTTT. This codes for CSVEGPTGGDTEAFF.

The chain combines TRBV4-2 with TRBJ1-1; the D is unclear. The germline V and J ends were trimmed by 1 base and 0 bases, with 12 bases remaining between them. CDR1 and CDR2 (germline): LGHNA, YNFKEQ. The CDR3 length is 16 residues. The CDR3 spells CASSQGARLMNTEAFF. The CDR3 DNA follows: TGTGCCAGCAGCCAAGGGGCCAGACTCATGAACACTGAAGCTTTCTTT.

The CDR3: CASSLEPGARGRYTGELFF. The CDR3 nucleotides read TGTGCCAGCAGCTTGGAGCCCGGAGCGCGGGGACGATACACCGGGGAGCTGTTTTTT. The chain is built from TRBV5-7 and TRBJ2-2, with D possibly matching TRBD2 (6 bases). TRBV5-7 is noted as an ORF with a role that remains uncertain. CDR3 length: 19 residues. V was clipped by 0 bases and J by 3 bases, with 21 bases between them.

CDR3 amino acids: CASSPGQEGEKLFF. CDR3 nucleotides: TGTGCCAGCAGCCCTGGACAGGAGGGGGAAAAACTGTTTTTT. V gene TRBV9 combines with J gene TRBJ1-4; 7 nucleotides agree with TRBD1. V trimming: 4 bases; J trimming: 8 bases; junction bases outside the gene matches: 8. Germline lookup yields CDR1 SGDLS and CDR2 YYNGEE. The CDR3 is made up of 14 amino acids.

This chain uses TRBV12-3 or TRBV12-4 with TRBJ1-5; TRBD1 matches at 7 bases. J lost 8 bases, V lost 5 bases, and 12 bases had no gene match. The CDR3 is 15 amino acids. DNA of the CDR3: TGTGCCAGCAGTACGGAGGACAGGCCATACGAGCCCCAGCATTTT. Translated, it gives CASSTEDRPYEPQHF.

This clonotype appeared a few times. This sequence joins TRBV5-1 and TRBJ2-1; the D is unclear. CDR1 and CDR2 from the germline V gene are SGHRS and YFSETQ. CDR3 size: 15 residues. V was pared by 1 base and J by 1 base, with 9 bases between. Here the CDR3 DNA reads TGCGCCAGCAGCTTGAGTTTGATTTCCTACAATGAGCAGTTCTTC. This gives the protein CASSLSLISYNEQFF.

The chain links TRBV9 to TRBJ1-1; D is possibly TRBD1 (5 bases). This CDR3 has 15 amino acids. Germline V gene data show CDR1 as SGDLS and CDR2 as YYNGEE. V gave up 0 bases and J gave up 1 base, with 10 bases separating them. The CDR3 loop reads CASSVDGAQNTEAFF. For the CDR3, the DNA is TGTGCCAGCAGCGTAGATGGGGCTCAGAACACTGAAGCTTTCTTT.

The chain uses TRBV25-1 and TRBJ1-6; unclear D gene. The germline CDR1 and CDR2 sequences are MGHDK and SYGVNS. The ends were cut back, 8 bases at V and 9 bases at J, with 8 bases in the middle. This CDR3 has 11 residues. In nucleotides, the CDR3 is TGTGCCAGCGCGGGTGGTTCACCCCTCCACTTT. Translated, it gives CASAGGSPLHF.

The J gene is TRBJ2-3, the V gene TRBV3-1, with TRBD1 matching 7 bases. CDR3 size: 16 residues. The V and J ends lost 2 bases and 2 bases, in that order; junction bases with no gene match: 7. Germline CDR1 and CDR2: LGHDT and YNNKEL (reference sequence). The CDR3 DNA reads TGTGCCAGCAGCCAATTTAGAGACAGGGTCACAGATACGCAGTATTTT. Protein: CASSQFRDRVTDTQYF.